This TCR beta chain was sequenced during a study of T cells in Graves' hyperthyroidism and ophthalmopathy. The CDR3 runs 14 residues. Deletions cut 4 bases from V and 0 bases from J, with 10 bases between. From approximately 9.3 ml of fresh peripheral blood, PBMCs were isolated. Whole-study results and caveats: Ophthalmopathy could be told apart from stable hyperthyroidism with a 13 V-J model.

TCR beta CDR3 regions were amplified from RNA transcripts. The TCR CDR3 was amplified in a first-round RT-PCR using the HTBI primer set. TCRdb called the multiplex PCR reads again in MiXCR, with one record for every CDR3 protein. Found here are about 720,000 distinct CDR3 sequences, over 15% of them singletons; the top ten hold approximately 8%. In its sample, this clonotype was seen many times. What it recognizes is unknown. The TCR was taken from a man aged 18 to 29 with Graves' hyperthyroidism. V gene TRBV12-3 or TRBV12-4 combines with J gene TRBJ2-7; no firm D call. Specimen: blood. The CDR3 DNA reads TGTGCCAGCAGTTACCGGCGTCTCTCCTACGAGCAGTACTTC. The encoded protein is CASSYRRLSYEQYF.